Presented here are 5 T cell receptor beta chains from one specimen sequenced in a study of OX40 agonist ivuxolimab in advanced cancers. Library preparation was by the immunoSEQ multiplex PCR assay. TCRdb re-hosts the immuneACCESS table, in-frame sequences only. Its copies lack some clones; in the studies checked, an unresolved V gene accounts for under half of them, and the cause for the rest is not known. This sample lists tens of thousands of clones; around four fifths were detected once. The leading ten clones occupy 5% to 7% of the sample. The source was CD4+ or CD8+ T cells sorted from blood, collected in a trial of the OX40 agonist ivuxolimab. All receptors come from an adult with an advanced solid tumor such as melanoma, head and neck, liver or kidney cancer.

The V call is TRBV7-2, the J call TRBJ2-7; no definite D call. There are 13 residues in the CDR3. V was trimmed by 4 bases and J by 4 bases, leaving 11 bases between them. Germline V CDR1 and CDR2: SGHTA, FQGNSA. DNA for the CDR3: TGTGCCAGCAGCTCAGATCTATTGTACGAGCAGTACTTC. Protein sequence: CASSSDLLYEQYF.

This chain uses TRBV11-2 with TRBJ2-7; TRBD2 agrees at 8 bases. V gave up 4 bases and J gave up 3 bases; unmatched junction bases: 11. The germline V gene encodes CDR1 SGHAT and CDR2 FQNNGV. CDR3 length equals 16 residues. The CDR3 loop reads CASSSLRGADGYEQYF. The CDR3 region has the DNA TGTGCCAGCAGCTCCTTGCGGGGGGCGGATGGCTACGAGCAGTACTTC.

The chain joins TRBV7-2 to TRBJ2-7; TRBD1 aligns across 7 bases. The V segment lost 4 bases and the J segment 0 bases; nucleotides outside the gene matches: 9. From germline, CDR1 is SGHTA and CDR2 FQGNSA. This CDR3 region has 16 residues. The CDR3 sequence is CASSSQTGKVSYEQYF. The CDR3, as DNA: TGTGCCAGCAGCTCTCAGACAGGGAAGGTCTCCTACGAGCAGTACTTC. Together with reference TRBV7-2 and TRBJ2-7, the CDR3 gives the full variable domain: GAGVSQSPSNKVTEKGKDVELRCDPISGHTALYWYRQSLGQGLEFLIYFQGNSAPDKSGLPSDRFSAERTGGSVSTLTIQRTQQEDSAVYLCASSSQTGKVSYEQYFGPGTRLTVT.

The chain joins TRBV27 to TRBJ1-2; D unresolved. Germline assignment: CDR1 MNHEY and CDR2 SMNVEV (reference sequence). The CDR3 contains 15 residues. Trimming left V 8 bases short and J 7 bases short, with 23 bases between. CDR3 coding DNA: TGTGCCAGCGGTAGTCAGAGGGCGATGAGGTTTGGCTACACCTTC. Translated: CASGSQRAMRFGYTF.

V is TRBV5-1 and J is TRBJ2-3, with D possibly matching TRBD1 (5 bases). The V gene lost 5 bases and the J gene lost 2 bases, with 21 bases spanning the gap. CDR1 SGHRS and CDR2 YFSETQ come from the germline V gene. CDR3 length: 17 amino acids. The CDR3: CASSSPPRGGNTDTQYF. The CDR3 region has the DNA TGCGCCAGCAGTTCCCCTCCAAGGGGTGGAAACACAGATACGCAGTATTTT.